The next 10 T cell receptor beta chains were all read from a single sample in a study of T cell responses to AZD1222 COVID-19 vaccine. Profiled with immunoSEQ multiplex PCR; TCRdb holds only in-frame clones, not every one. The profile shows roughly 130,000 clones, 86% of them singletons. Sequenced material: peripheral blood, taken on day 0 of AZD1222 vaccination. The source of these receptors is an adult in good health.

In nucleotides, the CDR3 is TGTGCCAGCAGCTTTAGCTCAACAGAGAATGAAAAACTGTTTTTT. This sequence encodes CASSFSSTENEKLFF. This sequence joins TRBV7-9 and TRBJ1-4; no definite D call. The germline gives CDR1 SEHNR, CDR2 FQNEAQ (reference sequence). The CDR3 is made up of 15 amino acids. V gave up 3 bases and J gave up 5 bases, with 13 bases separating them.

The V and J genes are TRBV3-1 (or the pseudogene TRBV3-2) and TRBJ2-7, with D uncertain. V gave up 3 bases and J gave up 6 bases, with 9 bases separating them. In germline, CDR1 is LGHDT, CDR2 YNNKEL (reference sequence). The CDR3 totals 12 residues. The DNA for the CDR3 is TGTGCCAGCAGCCAGACAAATAGCGAGCAGTACTTC. It translates to CASSQTNSEQYF.

V usage is TRBV5-4 and J usage is TRBJ2-3; 11 nucleotides match TRBD2. V shed 1 base, J shed 0 bases, and the junction held 1 base outside the gene matches. The CDR3 runs 16 residues. Germline lookup yields CDR1 SGHNT and CDR2 YYREEE (reference sequence). For the CDR3, the DNA is TGTGCCAGCAGCTTGAGACTAGCGGGGAGCACAGATACGCAGTATTTT. Translating gives CASSLRLAGSTDTQYF.

This rearrangement joins TRBV7-2 to TRBJ1-1; 9 bases are a match to TRBD1. V shed 6 bases, J shed 0 bases, and the junction held 5 bases outside the gene matches. In germline, CDR1 is SGHTA, CDR2 FQGNSA. The CDR3 is made up of 15 amino acids. The CDR3 protein is CASRQGAYLNTEAFF. For the CDR3, the DNA is TGTGCCAGCAGACAGGGGGCCTATCTGAACACTGAAGCTTTCTTT. Complete variable domain (other parts from reference TRBV7-2 and TRBJ1-1): GAGVSQSPSNKVTEKGKDVELRCDPISGHTALYWYRQSLGQGLEFLIYFQGNSAPDKSGLPSDRFSAERTGGSVSTLTIQRTQQEDSAVYLCASRQGAYLNTEAFFGQGTRLTVV.

The chain employs TRBV10-3 and TRBJ1-2; a weak D match, TRBD1 (5 bases). Trimming removed 5 bases from V and 0 bases from J, with 10 bases in between. In germline, CDR1 is ENHRY, CDR2 SYGVKD. The CDR3 has 14 amino acids. CDR3 in amino acids: CAISTGGANYGYTF. The CDR3 nucleotides are TGTGCCATCAGTACGGGGGGGGCTAACTATGGCTACACCTTC.

This chain links TRBV9 with TRBJ1-3; no firm D call. The CDR3 spans 14 residues. The germline V gene encodes CDR1 SGDLS and CDR2 YYNGEE. Trimming took 1 base from V and 6 from J, leaving 11 bases between them. This CDR3 is CASSVYGFENTIYF. The CDR3 nucleotides read TGTGCCAGCAGCGTATATGGGTTTGAAAACACCATATATTTT.

The rearrangement joins TRBV5-1 to TRBJ2-2; D possibly corresponds to TRBD2 (6 bases). V was trimmed by 4 bases and J by 4 bases, leaving 14 bases between them. The CDR3 runs to 15 residues. Per the germline V gene, CDR1 is SGHRS and CDR2 is YFSETQ. This chain's CDR3 is CASSPGVSATGELFF. The CDR3 region has the DNA TGCGCCAGCAGCCCGGGGGTAAGCGCCACCGGGGAGCTGTTTTTT.

This clone was observed once. The chain employs TRBV6-5 and TRBJ2-5, with 7 bases matching TRBD2. The CDR3 is 13 amino acids. In germline, CDR1 is MNHEY, CDR2 SVGAGI. J was trimmed by 5 bases and V by 5 bases; bases with no gene match: 5. CDR3 coding DNA: TGTGCCAGCAGTCCTAACGGGGGGGAGACCCAGTACTTC. Its protein product is CASSPNGGETQYF.

The genes are TRBV5-5 and TRBJ2-1; D is possibly TRBD1 or TRBD2 (5 bases each). Germline V lookup: CDR1 SGHKS, CDR2 YYEKEE (reference sequence). The CDR3 loop spans 14 amino acids. Trimming took 4 bases from V and 2 from J, leaving 10 bases between them. CDR3 protein: CASSRRDPYNEQFF. The DNA of the CDR3 is TGTGCCAGCAGCCGCCGGGACCCCTACAATGAGCAGTTCTTC.

The V and J genes are TRBV5-4 and TRBJ2-6, with D possibly TRBD1 on 6 matching bases. The V end was cut by 3 bases, the J end by 4 bases, with 20 bases between. Per the germline V gene, CDR1 is SGHNT and CDR2 is YYREEE (reference sequence). CDR3 length: 18 residues. Written as DNA, the CDR3 is TGTGCCAGCAGCTACCCACTGACAGGTTCTAGGGGGGCCAACGTCCTGACTTTC. This codes for CASSYPLTGSRGANVLTF.